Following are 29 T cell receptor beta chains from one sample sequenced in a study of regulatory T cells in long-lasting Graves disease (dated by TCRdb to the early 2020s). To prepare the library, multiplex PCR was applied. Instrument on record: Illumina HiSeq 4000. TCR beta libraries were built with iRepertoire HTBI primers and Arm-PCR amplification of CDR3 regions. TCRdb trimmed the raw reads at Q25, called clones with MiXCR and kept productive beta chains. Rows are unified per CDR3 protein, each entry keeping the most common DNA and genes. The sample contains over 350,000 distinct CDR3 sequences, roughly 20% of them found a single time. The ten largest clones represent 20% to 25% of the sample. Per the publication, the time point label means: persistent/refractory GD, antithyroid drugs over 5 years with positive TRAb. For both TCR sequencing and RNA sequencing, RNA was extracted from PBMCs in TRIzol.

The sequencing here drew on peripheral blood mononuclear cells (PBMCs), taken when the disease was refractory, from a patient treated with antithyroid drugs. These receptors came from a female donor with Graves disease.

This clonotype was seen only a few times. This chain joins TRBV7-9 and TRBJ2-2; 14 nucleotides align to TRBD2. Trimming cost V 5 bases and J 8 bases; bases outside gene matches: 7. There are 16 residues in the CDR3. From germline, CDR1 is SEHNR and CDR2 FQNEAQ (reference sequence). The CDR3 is CASSLGLAGDRGELFF. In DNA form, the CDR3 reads TGTGCCAGCAGCCTGGGACTAGCGGGAGATCGGGGGGAGCTGTTTTTT.

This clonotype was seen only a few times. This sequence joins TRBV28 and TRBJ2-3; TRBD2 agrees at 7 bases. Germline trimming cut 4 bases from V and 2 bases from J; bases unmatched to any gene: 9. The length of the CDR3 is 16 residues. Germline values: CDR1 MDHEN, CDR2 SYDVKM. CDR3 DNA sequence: TGTGCCAGCAGTTCTACGGAGCGGGGCCCCACAGATACGCAGTATTTT. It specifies CASSSTERGPTDTQYF.

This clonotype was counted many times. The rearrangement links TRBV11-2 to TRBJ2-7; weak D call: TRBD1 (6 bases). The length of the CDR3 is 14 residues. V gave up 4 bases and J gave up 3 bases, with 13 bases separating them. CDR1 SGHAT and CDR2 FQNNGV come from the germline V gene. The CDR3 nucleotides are TGTGCCAGCAGCTACGCGGACAGACTCTACGAGCAGTACTTC. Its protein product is CASSYADRLYEQYF.

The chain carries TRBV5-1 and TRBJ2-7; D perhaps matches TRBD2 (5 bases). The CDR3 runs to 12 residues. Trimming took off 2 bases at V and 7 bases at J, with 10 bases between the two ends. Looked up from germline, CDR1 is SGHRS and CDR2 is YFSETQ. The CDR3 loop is CASSFDRGEQYF. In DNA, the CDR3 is TGCGCCAGCAGCTTCGATCGGGGAGAGCAGTACTTC.

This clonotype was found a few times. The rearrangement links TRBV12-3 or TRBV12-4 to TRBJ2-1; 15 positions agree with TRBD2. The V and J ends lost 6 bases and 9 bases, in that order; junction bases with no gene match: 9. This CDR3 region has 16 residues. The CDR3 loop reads CASSRGTSGRFFEQFF. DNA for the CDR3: TGTGCCAGCAGCCGTGGGACTAGCGGGAGGTTTTTTGAGCAGTTCTTC.

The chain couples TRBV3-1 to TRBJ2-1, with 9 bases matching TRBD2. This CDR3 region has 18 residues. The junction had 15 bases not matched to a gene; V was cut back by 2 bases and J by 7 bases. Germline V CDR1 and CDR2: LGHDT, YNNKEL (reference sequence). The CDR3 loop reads CASSQPWVLAGPGNEQFF. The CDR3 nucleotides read TGTGCCAGCAGCCAACCTTGGGTACTAGCGGGTCCAGGAAATGAGCAGTTCTTC.

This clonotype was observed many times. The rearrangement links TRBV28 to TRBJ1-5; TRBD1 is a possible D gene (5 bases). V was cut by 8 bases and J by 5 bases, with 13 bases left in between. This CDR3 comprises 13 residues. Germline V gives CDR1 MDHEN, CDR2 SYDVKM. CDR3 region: CASLAGTYQPQHF. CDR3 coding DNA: TGTGCCAGCCTAGCAGGGACCTATCAGCCCCAGCATTTT. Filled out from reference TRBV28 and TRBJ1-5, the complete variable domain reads DVKVTQSSRYLVKRTGEKVFLECVQDMDHENMFWYRQDPGLGLRLIYFSYDVKMKEKGDIPEGYSVSREKKERFSLILESASTNQTSMYLCASLAGTYQPQHFGDGTRLSIL.

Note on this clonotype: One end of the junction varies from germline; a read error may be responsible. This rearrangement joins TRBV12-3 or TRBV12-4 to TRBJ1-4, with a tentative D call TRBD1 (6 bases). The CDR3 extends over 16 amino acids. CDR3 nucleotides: TGTGCCAGCAGTTTTTATCTTGGGGGCACTAGTGAAAAACTGTTTTTT. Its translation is CASSFYLGGTSEKLFF.

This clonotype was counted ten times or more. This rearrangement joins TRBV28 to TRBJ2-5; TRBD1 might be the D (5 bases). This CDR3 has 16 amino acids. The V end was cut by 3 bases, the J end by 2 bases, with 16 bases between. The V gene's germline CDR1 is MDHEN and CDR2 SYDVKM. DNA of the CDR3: TGTGCCAGCAGTTTTACCCGGACATTTAGTCAAGAGACCCAGTACTTC. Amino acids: CASSFTRTFSQETQYF.

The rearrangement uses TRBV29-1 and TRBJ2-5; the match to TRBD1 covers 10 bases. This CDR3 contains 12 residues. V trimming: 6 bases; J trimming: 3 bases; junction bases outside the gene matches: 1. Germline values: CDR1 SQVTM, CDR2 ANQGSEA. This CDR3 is CSVGTGEETQYF. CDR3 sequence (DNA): TGCAGCGTCGGGACAGGGGAAGAGACCCAGTACTTC.

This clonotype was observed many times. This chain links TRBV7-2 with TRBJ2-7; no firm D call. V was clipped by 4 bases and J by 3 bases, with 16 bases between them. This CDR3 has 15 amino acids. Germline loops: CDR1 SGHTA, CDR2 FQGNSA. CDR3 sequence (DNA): TGTGCCAGCAGCTCGCTTGGGCTAAGGGACTACGAGCAGTACTTC. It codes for CASSSLGLRDYEQYF.

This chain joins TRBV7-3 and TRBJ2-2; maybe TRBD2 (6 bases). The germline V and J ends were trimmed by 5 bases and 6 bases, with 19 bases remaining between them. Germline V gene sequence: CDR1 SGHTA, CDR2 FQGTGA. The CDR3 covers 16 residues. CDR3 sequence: CASSISGTPGPGELFF. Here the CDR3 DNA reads TGTGCCAGCAGCATTAGCGGAACCCCGGGCCCCGGGGAGCTGTTTTTT.

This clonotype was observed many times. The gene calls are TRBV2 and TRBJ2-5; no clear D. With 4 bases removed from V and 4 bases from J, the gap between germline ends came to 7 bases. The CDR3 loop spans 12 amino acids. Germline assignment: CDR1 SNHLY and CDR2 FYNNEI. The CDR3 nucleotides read TGTGCCAGCAGTGTGAAGGGAGAGACCCAGTACTTC. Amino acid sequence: CASSVKGETQYF. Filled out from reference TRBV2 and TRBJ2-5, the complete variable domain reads EPEVTQTPSHQVTQMGQEVILRCVPISNHLYFYWYRQILGQKVEFLVSFYNNEISEKSEIFDDQFSVERPDGSNFTLKIRSTKLEDSAMYFCASSVKGETQYFGPGTRLLVL.

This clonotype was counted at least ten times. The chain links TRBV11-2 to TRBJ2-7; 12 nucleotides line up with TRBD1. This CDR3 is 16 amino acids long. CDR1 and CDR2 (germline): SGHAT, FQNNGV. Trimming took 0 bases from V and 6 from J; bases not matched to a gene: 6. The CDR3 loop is CASSLDPGQGALEQYF. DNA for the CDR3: TGTGCCAGCAGCTTAGACCCGGGACAGGGGGCGCTCGAGCAGTACTTC. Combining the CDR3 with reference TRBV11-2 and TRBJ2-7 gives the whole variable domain EAGVAQSPRYKIIEKRQSVAFWCNPISGHATLYWYQQILGQGPKLLIQFQNNGVVDDSQLPKDRFSAERLKGVDSTLKIQPAKLEDSAVYLCASSLDPGQGALEQYFGPGTRLTVT.

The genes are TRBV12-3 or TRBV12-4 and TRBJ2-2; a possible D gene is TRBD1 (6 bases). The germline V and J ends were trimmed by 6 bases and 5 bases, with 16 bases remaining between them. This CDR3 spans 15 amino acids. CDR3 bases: TGTGCCAGCAGCAACCTGGGGGCGGGTACCGGGGAGCTGTTTTTT. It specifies CASSNLGAGTGELFF.

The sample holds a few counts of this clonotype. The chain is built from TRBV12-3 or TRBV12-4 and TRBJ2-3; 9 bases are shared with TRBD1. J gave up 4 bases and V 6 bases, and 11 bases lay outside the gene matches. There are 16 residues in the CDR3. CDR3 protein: CASRNTPGQGPDTQYF. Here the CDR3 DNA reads TGTGCCAGCAGAAACACCCCGGGACAGGGTCCAGATACGCAGTATTTT.

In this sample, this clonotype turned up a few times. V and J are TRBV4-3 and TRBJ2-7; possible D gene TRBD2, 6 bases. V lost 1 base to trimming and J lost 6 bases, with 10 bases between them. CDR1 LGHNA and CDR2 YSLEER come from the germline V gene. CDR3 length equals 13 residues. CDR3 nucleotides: TGCGCCAGCAGCCAAGTGGTCGGGAGCGAGCAGTACTTC. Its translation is CASSQVVGSEQYF.

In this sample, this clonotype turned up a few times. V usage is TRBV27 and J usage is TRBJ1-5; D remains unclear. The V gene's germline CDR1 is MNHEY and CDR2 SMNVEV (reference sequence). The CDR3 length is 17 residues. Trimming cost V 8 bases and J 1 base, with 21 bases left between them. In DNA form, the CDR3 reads TGTGCCAGCTCTCTTACCCGCTTTGGACTGAGCAATCAGCCCCAGCATTTT. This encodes CASSLTRFGLSNQPQHF.

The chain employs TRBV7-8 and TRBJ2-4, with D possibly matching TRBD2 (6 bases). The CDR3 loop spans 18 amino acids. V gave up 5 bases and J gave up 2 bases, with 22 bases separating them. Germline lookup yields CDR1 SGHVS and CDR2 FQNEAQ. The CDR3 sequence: CASSPWTQDLATKNIQYF. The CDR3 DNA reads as TGTGCCAGCAGCCCCTGGACCCAGGACCTAGCGACCAAAAACATTCAGTACTTC.

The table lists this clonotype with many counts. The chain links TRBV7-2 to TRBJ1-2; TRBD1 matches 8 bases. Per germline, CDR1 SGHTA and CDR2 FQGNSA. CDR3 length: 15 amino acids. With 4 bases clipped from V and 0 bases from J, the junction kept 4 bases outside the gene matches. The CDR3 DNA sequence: TGTGCCAGCAGCTCAGGGGACAGGACTAACTATGGCTACACCTTC. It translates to CASSSGDRTNYGYTF.

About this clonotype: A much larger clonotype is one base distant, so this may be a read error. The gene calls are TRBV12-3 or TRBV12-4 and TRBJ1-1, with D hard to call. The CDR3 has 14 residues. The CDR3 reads CASTSGRLNAEAFF. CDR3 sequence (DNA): TGTGCCAGCACCAGCGGACGACTGAACGCTGAAGCTTTCTTT.

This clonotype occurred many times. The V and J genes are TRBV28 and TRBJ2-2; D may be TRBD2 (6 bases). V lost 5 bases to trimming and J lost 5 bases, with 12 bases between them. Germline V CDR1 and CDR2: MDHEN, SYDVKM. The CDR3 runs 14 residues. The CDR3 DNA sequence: TGTGCCAGCAGTCTTGGGACTTCAACCGGGGAGCTGTTTTTT. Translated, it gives CASSLGTSTGELFF.

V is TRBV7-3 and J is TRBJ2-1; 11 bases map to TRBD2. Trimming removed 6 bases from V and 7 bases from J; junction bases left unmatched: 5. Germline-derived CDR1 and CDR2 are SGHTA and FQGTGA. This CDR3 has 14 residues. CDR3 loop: CASSPGLAANEQFF. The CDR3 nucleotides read TGTGCCAGCAGTCCGGGACTAGCGGCGAATGAGCAGTTCTTC.

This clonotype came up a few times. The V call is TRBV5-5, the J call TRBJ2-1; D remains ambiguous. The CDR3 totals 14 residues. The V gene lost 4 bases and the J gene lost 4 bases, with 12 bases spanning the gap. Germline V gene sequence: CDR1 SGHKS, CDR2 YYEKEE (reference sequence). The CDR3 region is CASSGPSAYNEQFF. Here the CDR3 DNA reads TGTGCCAGCAGCGGGCCCTCCGCTTACAATGAGCAGTTCTTC.

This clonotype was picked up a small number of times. CDR3 amino acids: CAVLMVGSGANVLTF. CDR3 in DNA: TGTGCCGTACTCATGGTGGGCTCTGGGGCCAACGTCCTGACTTTC. V and J are TRBV6-1 and TRBJ2-6; no reliable D call. Trimming cost V 11 bases and J 0 bases, with 14 bases left between them. CDR1 and CDR2 from the germline V gene are MNHNS and SASEGT. The CDR3 sequence is 15 residues long.

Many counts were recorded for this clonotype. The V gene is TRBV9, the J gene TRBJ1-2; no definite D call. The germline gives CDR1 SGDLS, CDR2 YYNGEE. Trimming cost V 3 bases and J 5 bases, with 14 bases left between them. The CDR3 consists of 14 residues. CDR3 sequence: CASSGGPLTYGYTF. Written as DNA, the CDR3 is TGTGCCAGCAGCGGAGGACCGCTCACATATGGCTACACCTTC.

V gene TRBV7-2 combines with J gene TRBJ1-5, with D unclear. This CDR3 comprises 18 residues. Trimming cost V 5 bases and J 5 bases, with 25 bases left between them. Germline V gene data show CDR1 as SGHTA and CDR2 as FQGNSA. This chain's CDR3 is CASSLRPPSAPGHQPQHF. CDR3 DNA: TGTGCCAGCAGCCTGCGACCCCCATCAGCCCCAGGTCATCAGCCCCAGCATTTT.

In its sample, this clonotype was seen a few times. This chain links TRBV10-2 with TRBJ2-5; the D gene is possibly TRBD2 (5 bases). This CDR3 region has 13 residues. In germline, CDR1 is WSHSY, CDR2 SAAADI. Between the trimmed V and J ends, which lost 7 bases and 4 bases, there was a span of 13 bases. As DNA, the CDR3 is TGCGCCAGCACCCGGGGTAGCGTAGAGACCCAGTACTTC. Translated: CASTRGSVETQYF.

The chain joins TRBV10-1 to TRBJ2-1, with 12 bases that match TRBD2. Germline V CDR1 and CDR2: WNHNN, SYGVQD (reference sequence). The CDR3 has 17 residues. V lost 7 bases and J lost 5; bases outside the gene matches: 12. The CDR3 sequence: CASNSTLLAGGNNEQFF. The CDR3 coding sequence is TGCGCCAGCAATAGCACGCTACTAGCGGGAGGTAACAATGAGCAGTTCTTC.